The entry below gives a single TCR beta chain sequence along with its context. This sample is part of a study of blood T cell repertoires in COVID-19. Study background: Italy, Spain and the United States were the sources of the convalescent and acute COVID-19 samples.

Trimming cost V 5 bases and J 4 bases; bases outside gene matches: 8. CDR1 and CDR2 from the germline V gene are SGHTA and FQGNSA. The length of the CDR3 is 15 residues. The data were produced by immunoSEQ multiplex PCR, yet TCRdb's version contains in-frame clones alone and is incomplete. The table records tens of thousands of clones, 79% of them present only once. Material for sequencing was peripheral blood. The chain is built from TRBV7-2 and TRBJ2-5; 9 nucleotides line up with TRBD1. This receptor was taken from an older woman with acute or convalescent COVID-19. Written as DNA, the CDR3 is TGTGCCAGCAGCCTGGGGACAGGGTGGGCAGAGACCCAGTACTTC. Protein product: CASSLGTGWAETQYF.